This T cell receptor beta chain was found in a study of Ad26.COV2.S vaccination and SARS-CoV-2 variants (dated by TCRdb to 2020 to 2023). Study-wide context: Donors in the vaccine arm were drawn from COV1001, a multicentre, randomized, double-blind, placebo-controlled phase I-IIa trial testing Ad26.COV2.S in healthy adults. Participants in the trial were split at random into five groups of five each, receiving low-dose or high-dose Ad26.COV2.S once or twice, or else placebo on both occasions. Dosing of Ad26.COV2.S was intramuscular, at either 5x10^10 or 1x10^11 viral particles, delivered as one shot or as two shots spaced 56 days apart. Sequencing of the TCRbeta repertoire served to evaluate the specificity and breadth of SARS-CoV-2-reactive T cell receptors following Ad26.COV2.S vaccination. A total of about 30 samples were included in the TCR-sequenced set, comprising around 19 Ad26.COV2.S vaccine recipients, 5 placebo recipients and 8 SARS-CoV-2 convalescent individuals. Investigators remained blinded to trial group allocation during experiments and outcome assessment. What the research found in general, with its limitations: After vaccination, substantial breadth of spike-specific CD8+ and CD4+ T cell responses was reported. The study was not powered to compare responses between vaccine doses or regimens. Compared with placebo recipients, Ad26.COV2.S recipients showed higher spike-specific TCR breadth (P = 0.0014). The authors noted that the TCR breadth and depth analyses may have underestimated total T cell responses. Non-spike TCR breadth was comparable between vaccine and placebo recipients, consistent with the vaccine containing only spike.

Concerning this clone: Its antigen is currently not known. No per-base quality is available; no much larger clone lies one base away.

In the paper's terms, the treatment or condition label means: around 19 received Ad26.COV2.S at low or high dose, single or two shots; five or six received placebo; per-sample allocation not given. Repertoires of vaccine and placebo recipients were sequenced from samples taken on day 63 after the first injection. Cohort 1b enrolled about two dozen adults aged 18-55 years at a single site in Boston, USA, between 29 July and 7 August 2020. Ad26.COV2.S was a replication-incompetent adenovirus type 26 vector expressing a prefusion-stabilized SARS-CoV-2 spike protein from the original Wuhan strain. V loses 4 bases, J loses 4 bases, and the germline ends lie 13 bases apart. The cysteine opens and the phenylalanine closes a CDR3 of 14 amino acids. Left in the record is the CDR3 DNA by itself, 42 bases read in frame from the first base. The germline V gene encodes CDR1 SEHNR and CDR2 FQNEAQ (reference sequence).

The immunoSEQ Assay was used to sequence TCRbeta CDR3 regions. After extraction, genomic DNA underwent amplification by bias-controlled multiplex PCR, followed by high-throughput sequencing. In the authors' own workflow: To quantify the absolute abundance of every unique TCRbeta CDR3 region, sequences were collapsed and filtered. T cell fraction was estimated by normalizing TCRbeta template counts to usable DNA, which was measured by amplifying reference genes present in all nucleated cells. Repertoire TCRs were annotated as SARS-CoV-2-specific by exact matching of V gene, CDR3 amino acid sequence and J gene to a known reactive TCR set. The reference SARS-CoV-2 TCR set came from MIRA and was filtered for enrichment in COVID-19-positive ImmuneCODE repertoires, removing public or cross-reactive TCRs. Using the MIRA antigens, annotated TCRs were further analysed by specific ORF or by position within an ORF. Depth was the summed frequency of annotated unique rearrangements, while breadth was defined as annotated unique rearrangements over total unique productive rearrangements. TCR breadth was compared between groups using two-sided Wilcoxon rank-sum tests. The table comes from immuneACCESS by way of TCRdb, which keeps in-frame sequences with V and J called. Part of the clones is missing from these tables; in studies checked, under half for an unresolved V gene and the rest for unknown reasons. From that table come the V and J calls and clone size; the DNA was used to work out D and trimming. In all, the sample holds hundreds of thousands of clones, and approximately 89% of those were seen once. Approximately 2.5% of the sample rests with the top ten.

This TCR came from a person aged 18-65 years who received the Ad26.COV2.S COVID-19 vaccine or a placebo. Recombination joined TRBV7-9 with TRBJ1-1; the D gene is possibly TRBD1, with 6 bases matching. Sequenced material: peripheral blood, taken in a trial of Ad26.COV2.S vaccine versus placebo. The sequenced DNA is TGTGCCAGCAGCTGGGGGGGCGCGGGCACTGAAGCTTTCTTT. Its product reads: CASSWGGAGTEAFF.